The 24 T cell receptor beta chains presented below share a single source sample, sequenced in a study of CD8 T cells in Susac syndrome. An input of roughly 0.5 to 1 ug of RNA was subjected to reverse transcription using random hexamers. Each CDR3 protein is one row after TCRdb ran MiXCR on the immunoSEQ multiplex PCR reads. The sample shows almost 450,000 distinct CDR3 sequences, approximately 89% of them seen only once. Specimen: CD8+ T cells from PBMCs. The receptors here all came from a human donor with multiple sclerosis.

This chain uses TRBV4-1 with TRBJ1-1; D gene ambiguous. Germline CDR1 MGHRA, CDR2 YSYEKL. Trimming removed 1 base from V and 4 bases from J, with 7 bases in between. CDR3 length: 13 amino acids. The CDR3 is CASSQVASTEAFF. The CDR3 DNA follows: TGCGCCAGCAGCCAAGTAGCGAGCACTGAAGCTTTCTTT.

The chain carries TRBV3-1 and TRBJ2-3; 8 positions match TRBD2. The CDR3 length is 21 residues. Trimming cost V 4 bases and J 2 bases; bases outside gene matches: 23. Germline loops: CDR1 LGHDT, CDR2 YNNKEL (reference sequence). The CDR3 coding sequence is TGTGCCAGCAGCCGAGACCTTACCGGGACTAGTTTGGATAGGGCCACAGATACGCAGTATTTT. Protein product: CASSRDLTGTSLDRATDTQYF.

The V call is TRBV27, the J call TRBJ2-1; tentative D call: TRBD2 (6 bases). Trimming pared 6 bases from V and 10 bases from J, leaving 22 bases between. This CDR3 is 15 amino acids long. CDR1 and CDR2 from the germline V gene are MNHEY and SMNVEV (reference sequence). Written as DNA, the CDR3 is TGTGCCAGCAGACAAGGGGAGGCCCTTACGCGAGAGCAGTTCTTC. Its protein product is CASRQGEALTREQFF.

This rearrangement joins TRBV7-9 to TRBJ1-5; D remains unclear. CDR1 is SEHNR, CDR2 FQNEAQ, per germline (reference sequence). The germline V and J ends were trimmed by 5 bases and 7 bases, with 12 bases remaining between them. This CDR3 spans 13 amino acids. The CDR3 DNA reads TGTGCCAGCAGCCCGCCGGCGGGACAGCCCCAGCATTTT. It is translated as CASSPPAGQPQHF.

The rearrangement links TRBV6-5 to TRBJ2-1; perhaps TRBD2 as D (5 bases). The V and J ends lost 2 bases and 0 bases respectively, with 14 bases between them. The CDR3 runs to 17 residues. Germline CDR1 reads MNHEY; CDR2 reads SVGAGI. CDR3 in DNA: TGTGCCAGCAGTTACGCCAGCGGTGATAGCTCCTACAATGAGCAGTTCTTC. Translated: CASSYASGDSSYNEQFF.

CDR3 coding DNA: TGCGCCAGCAGCCAAGAACGGGAGGACTACTACAATGAGCAGTTCTTC. It translates to CASSQEREDYYNEQFF. The chain employs TRBV4-1 and TRBJ2-1; 7 nucleotides agree with TRBD2. V trimming: 0 bases; J trimming: 3 bases; junction bases outside the gene matches: 5. The CDR3 has 16 residues. From germline, CDR1 is MGHRA and CDR2 YSYEKL.

The chain employs TRBV10-2 and TRBJ2-7; 7 positions match TRBD1. CDR3 size: 13 residues. Germline V CDR1 and CDR2: WSHSY, SAAADI. The V segment lost 7 bases and the J segment 0 bases; nucleotides outside the gene matches: 3. The CDR3 sequence is CASNGDSSYEQYF. In DNA, the CDR3 is TGCGCCAGCAATGGGGACAGCTCCTACGAGCAGTACTTC.

This rearrangement joins TRBV6-5 to TRBJ2-7; maybe TRBD1 (6 bases). Looked up from germline, CDR1 is MNHEY and CDR2 is SVGAGI. Trimming cost V 2 bases and J 1 base, with 6 bases left between them. This CDR3 has 13 residues. DNA of the CDR3: TGTGCCAGCAGTTACGGACAGTCCTACGAGCAGTACTTC. Translation: CASSYGQSYEQYF.

This chain connects TRBV30 to TRBJ1-3; TRBD1 agrees at 7 bases. The CDR3 covers 17 residues. The germline V gene encodes CDR1 GTSNPN and CDR2 SVGIG (reference sequence). The junction had 12 bases not matched to a gene; V was cut back by 4 bases and J by 0 bases. CDR3 region: CAWIPGQHPYSGNTIYF. Here the CDR3 DNA reads TGTGCCTGGATTCCGGGACAGCACCCATACTCTGGAAACACCATATATTTT.

The rearrangement uses TRBV29-1 and TRBJ2-1, with 7 bases matching TRBD1. The CDR3 totals 15 residues. V lost 0 bases and J lost 4; bases outside the gene matches: 6. Germline V gives CDR1 SQVTM, CDR2 ANQGSEA. The CDR3 protein is CSVEDAGTAYNEQFF. As DNA, the CDR3 is TGCAGCGTTGAAGATGCAGGGACAGCTTACAATGAGCAGTTCTTC.

The genes are TRBV27 and TRBJ2-7; D is perhaps TRBD1 or TRBD2 (5 bases each). Germline values: CDR1 MNHEY, CDR2 SMNVEV (reference sequence). The CDR3 contains 12 residues. V lost 5 bases and J lost 4, with 9 bases in between. CDR3 protein: CASSGGGYEQYF. CDR3 bases: TGTGCCAGCAGTGGGGGTGGATACGAGCAGTACTTC.

This clonotype was seen more than once but under ten times. J is TRBJ2-1 and V is TRBV30; 11 bases line up with TRBD2. The ends lost 3 bases at V and 5 bases at J; junction bases unmatched: 0. The CDR3 loop spans 13 amino acids. From germline, CDR1 is GTSNPN and CDR2 SVGIG (reference sequence). As DNA, the CDR3 is TGTGCCTGGAGACTAGCGGGAGACAATGAGCAGTTCTTC. Translating it yields CAWRLAGDNEQFF.

The J gene is TRBJ2-7, the V gene TRBV19; D remains unclear. CDR3 length: 13 amino acids. Germline CDR1 LNHDA, CDR2 SQIVND (reference sequence). The ends were cut back, 3 bases at V and 2 bases at J, with 8 bases in the middle. The CDR3 region is CASSMARTYEQYF. The CDR3 bases are TGTGCCAGTAGTATGGCTAGGACCTACGAGCAGTACTTC.

The rearrangement uses TRBV7-9 and TRBJ1-2, with D unresolved. The CDR3 has 13 residues. With 5 bases removed from V and 0 bases from J, the gap between germline ends came to 7 bases. Germline V gives CDR1 SEHNR, CDR2 FQNEAQ (reference sequence). CDR3 DNA: TGTGCCAGCAGCCCCCCAGCTAACTATGGCTACACCTTC. It translates to CASSPPANYGYTF.

The chain links TRBV29-1 to TRBJ2-7; TRBD1 matches at 9 bases. Germline V gives CDR1 SQVTM, CDR2 ANQGSEA. CDR3 length: 15 amino acids. V dropped 4 bases and J dropped 5; count of bases not matched to a gene: 12. The DNA for the CDR3 is TGCAGCGTTGGGGGACAGGGTCCTTTTGGGAACGAGCAGTACTTC. Its translation: CSVGGQGPFGNEQYF.

This clonotype has more than one count but fewer than ten. This chain uses TRBV29-1 with TRBJ2-5, with 9 bases lining up with TRBD2. This CDR3 region has 14 residues. The ends lost 3 bases at V and 2 bases at J; junction bases unmatched: 4. In germline, CDR1 is SQVTM, CDR2 ANQGSEA. The CDR3 here is CSVELAGVQETQYF. For the CDR3, the DNA is TGCAGCGTTGAGTTAGCGGGGGTGCAAGAGACCCAGTACTTC.

J is TRBJ2-7 and V is TRBV6-1, with 9 bases identical to TRBD2. The CDR3 has 15 residues. Per germline, CDR1 MNHNS and CDR2 SASEGT. The ends lost 3 bases at V and 3 bases at J; junction bases unmatched: 6. The CDR3 DNA reads as TGTGCCAGCAGTGATTGGGCGGGAGGGCTCTACGAGCAGTACTTC. This encodes CASSDWAGGLYEQYF.

V gene TRBV9 combines with J gene TRBJ2-1; no clear D gene. Germline CDR1 and CDR2: SGDLS and YYNGEE. This CDR3 has 13 amino acids. The V end was cut by 0 bases, the J end by 4 bases, with 5 bases between. This CDR3 is CASSVAGYNEQFF. DNA of the CDR3: TGTGCCAGCAGCGTAGCTGGGTACAATGAGCAGTTCTTC.

This clonotype was detected a few times. The chain joins TRBV29-1 to TRBJ2-7; D is unclear. Trimming left V 4 bases short and J 0 bases short, with 7 bases between. Germline loops: CDR1 SQVTM, CDR2 ANQGSEA. The CDR3 is made up of 12 amino acids. The CDR3 bases are TGCAGCGTTGCCGAAAGCTCCTACGAGCAGTACTTC. Amino acids: CSVAESSYEQYF.

V is TRBV29-1 and J is TRBJ1-1; no definite D call. V lost 8 bases, J lost 0 bases, and 10 bases lay in between. Germline loops: CDR1 SQVTM, CDR2 ANQGSEA. The CDR3 has 12 residues. In DNA, the CDR3 is TGCAGCACCGTCAGCATGAACACTGAAGCTTTCTTT. Protein: CSTVSMNTEAFF.

The V call is TRBV29-1, the J call TRBJ2-1; D is ambiguous. The length of the CDR3 is 11 residues. Germline loops: CDR1 SQVTM, CDR2 ANQGSEA. V dropped 6 bases and J dropped 7 bases, with 10 bases sitting between them. CDR3 sequence: CSVPAGNEQFF. The CDR3 DNA follows: TGCAGCGTACCGGCCGGGAATGAGCAGTTCTTC.

J is TRBJ2-7 and V is TRBV4-1; D gene unclear. The CDR3 totals 13 residues. Germline loops: CDR1 MGHRA, CDR2 YSYEKL. With 4 bases removed from V and 2 bases from J, the gap between germline ends came to 9 bases. The CDR3 coding sequence is TGCGCCAGCAGCCCCGAAGACACCTACGAGCAGTACTTC. The encoded protein is CASSPEDTYEQYF.

The CDR3 loop reads CASSDQSSGGALSYNEQFF. CDR3 sequence (DNA): TGCGCCAGCAGTGACCAATCTAGCGGGGGGGCCCTTTCCTACAATGAGCAGTTCTTC. The V and J genes are TRBV10-1 and TRBJ2-1; TRBD2 matches 12 bases. CDR3 length equals 19 residues. The germline V gene has CDR1 WNHNN and CDR2 SYGVQD (reference sequence). V lost 3 bases, J lost 1 base, and 10 bases stayed unmatched.

The gene calls are TRBV7-9 and TRBJ2-7; D might be TRBD2 (5 bases). The V and J ends lost 4 bases and 6 bases respectively, with 10 bases between them. This CDR3 comprises 12 residues. Germline CDR1 and CDR2: SEHNR and FQNEAQ (reference sequence). The CDR3 DNA is TGTGCCAGCAGCTCGGACTCCCCCGAGCAGTACTTC. This translates into CASSSDSPEQYF.